This TCR beta chain is from a study of beta chain features in type 1 diabetes. Study summary: Healthy donors resembled patients in age, gender and cell yields.

This clone has just a few counts. What it binds is unknown. Reverse transcription of all isolated RNA meant that expressed TCRB transcripts were sequenced. Clones were sequenced by immunoSEQ multiplex PCR, and TCRdb holds only the in-frame ones, with some missing. The table includes a few hundred thousand clones, about 15% detected once. Study-wide findings and caveats: PCR could preferentially amplify shorter templates, alike in patients and controls.

The sequence came from a woman aged 18-35 years in good health. Sequencing was done on a sample of naive CD4+ T cells from blood.

The CDR3 DNA reads as TGTGCCTGGAGTGGGGTTGCGGCGGGAGGGCCCGCTGAGCAGTTCTTC. Translated, it gives CAWSGVAAGGPAEQFF. The V gene is TRBV30, the J gene TRBJ2-1; 9 nucleotides match TRBD2. CDR1 and CDR2 from the germline V gene are GTSNPN and SVGIG (reference sequence). Unmatched junction bases numbered 13, after V lost 1 base and J lost 9 bases. The CDR3 is 16 amino acids.